The clone carrying this T cell receptor beta chain was found once. What it binds is not known. This record belongs to a study of T cell responses to AZD1222 COVID-19 vaccine. Study-level background: Timing groups of about 4 and about 12 weeks for second doses were pooled.

Study-level findings and limits: Recipients of AZD1222 seropositive at baseline numbered only 6 or 7. The study reported that nearly half of spike-specific TCRs target unmutated variant regions. All repertoire sampling was performed exclusively after the peak T cell response.

Clones were read by immunoSEQ multiplex PCR, and TCRdb kept only the in-frame ones, dropping some. This repertoire shows more than 140,000 clones, around 89% found once; its top ten account for roughly 2%. Unmatched junction bases numbered 3, after V lost 10 bases and J lost 0 bases. From germline, CDR1 is MNHEY and CDR2 SMNVEV (reference sequence). This CDR3 is built from 14 residues. This rearrangement joins TRBV27 to TRBJ1-6, with 7 bases matching TRBD1. This sample comprised peripheral blood, obtained on day 0 of AZD1222 vaccination. This TCR was sampled from an adult in good health. This CDR3 reads CATSGGSYNSPLHF. DNA of the CDR3: TGTGCCACTTCAGGGGGCTCCTATAATTCACCCCTCCACTTT.